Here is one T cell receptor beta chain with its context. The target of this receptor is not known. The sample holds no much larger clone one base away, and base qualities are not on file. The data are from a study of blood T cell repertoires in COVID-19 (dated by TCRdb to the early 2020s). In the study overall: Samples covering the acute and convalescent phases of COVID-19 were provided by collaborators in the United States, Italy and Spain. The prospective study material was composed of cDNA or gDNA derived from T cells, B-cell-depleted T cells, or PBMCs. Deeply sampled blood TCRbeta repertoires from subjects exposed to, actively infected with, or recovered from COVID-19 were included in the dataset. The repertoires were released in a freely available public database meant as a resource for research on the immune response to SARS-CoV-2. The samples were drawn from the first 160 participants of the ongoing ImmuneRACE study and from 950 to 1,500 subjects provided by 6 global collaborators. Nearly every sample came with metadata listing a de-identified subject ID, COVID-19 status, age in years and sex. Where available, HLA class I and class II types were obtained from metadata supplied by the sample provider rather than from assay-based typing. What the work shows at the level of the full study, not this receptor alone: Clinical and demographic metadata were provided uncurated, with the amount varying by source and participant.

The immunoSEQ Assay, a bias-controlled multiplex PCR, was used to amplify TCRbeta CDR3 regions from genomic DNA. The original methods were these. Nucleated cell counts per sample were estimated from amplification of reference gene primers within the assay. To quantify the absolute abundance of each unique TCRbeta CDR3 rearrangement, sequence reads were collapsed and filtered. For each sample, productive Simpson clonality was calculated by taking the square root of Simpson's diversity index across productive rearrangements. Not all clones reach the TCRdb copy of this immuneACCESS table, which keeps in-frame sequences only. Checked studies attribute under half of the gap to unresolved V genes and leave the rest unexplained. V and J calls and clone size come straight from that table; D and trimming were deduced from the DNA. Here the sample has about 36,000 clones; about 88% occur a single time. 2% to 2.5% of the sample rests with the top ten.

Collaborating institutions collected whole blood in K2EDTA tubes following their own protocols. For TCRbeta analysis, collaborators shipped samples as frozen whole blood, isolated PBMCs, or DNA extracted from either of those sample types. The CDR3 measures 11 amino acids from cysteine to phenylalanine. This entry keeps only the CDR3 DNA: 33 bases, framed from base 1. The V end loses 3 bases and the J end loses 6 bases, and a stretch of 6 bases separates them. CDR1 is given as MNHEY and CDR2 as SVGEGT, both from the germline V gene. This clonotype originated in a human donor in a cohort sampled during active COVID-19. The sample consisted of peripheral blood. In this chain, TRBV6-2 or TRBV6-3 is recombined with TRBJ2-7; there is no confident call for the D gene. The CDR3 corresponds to CASSYLAEQYF. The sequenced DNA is TGTGCCAGCAGTTATTTGGCCGAGCAGTACTTC.